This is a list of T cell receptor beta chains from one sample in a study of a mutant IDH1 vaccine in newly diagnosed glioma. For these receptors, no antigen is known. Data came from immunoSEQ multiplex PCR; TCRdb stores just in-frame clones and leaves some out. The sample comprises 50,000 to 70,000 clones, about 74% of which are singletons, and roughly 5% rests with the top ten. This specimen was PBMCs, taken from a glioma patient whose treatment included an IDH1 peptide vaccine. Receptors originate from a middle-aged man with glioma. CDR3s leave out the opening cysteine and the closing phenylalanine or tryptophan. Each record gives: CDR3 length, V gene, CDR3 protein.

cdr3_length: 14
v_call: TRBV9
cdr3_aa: ASSALQGPAAGTQY

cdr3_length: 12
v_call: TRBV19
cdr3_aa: ASSIDRQNTEAF

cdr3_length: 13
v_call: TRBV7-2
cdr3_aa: ASSSVAGDYNEQF

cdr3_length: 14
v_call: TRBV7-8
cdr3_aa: ASSLGQAVSGNTIY

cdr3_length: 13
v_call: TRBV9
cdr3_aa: ASSVAGRGGDTQY

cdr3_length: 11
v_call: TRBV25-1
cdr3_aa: ASSSRGQLEQY

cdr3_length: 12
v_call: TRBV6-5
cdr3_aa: ASKSTGRFDEQF

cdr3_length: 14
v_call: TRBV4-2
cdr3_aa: ASSQDLYALGYGYT

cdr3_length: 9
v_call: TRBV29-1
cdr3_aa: SVEVARGAF

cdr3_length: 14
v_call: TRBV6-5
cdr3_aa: ASSYSMGRSNEKLF

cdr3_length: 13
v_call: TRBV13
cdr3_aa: ASSLGGVGNTEAF

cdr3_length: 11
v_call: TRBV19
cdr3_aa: ASTSVSTDTQY

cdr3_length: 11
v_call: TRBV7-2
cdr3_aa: ASSVQNNYGYT

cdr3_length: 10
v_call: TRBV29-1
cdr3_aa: SVDTRVEGYT

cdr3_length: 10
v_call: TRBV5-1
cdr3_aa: ASGLGDGELF

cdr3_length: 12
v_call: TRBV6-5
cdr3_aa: ASSRGRGNNEQF

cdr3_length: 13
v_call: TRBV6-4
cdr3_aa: ASSAGAEANTEAF

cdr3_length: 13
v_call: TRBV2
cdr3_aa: ASTIGGRGYNEQF

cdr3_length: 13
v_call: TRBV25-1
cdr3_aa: ASSDARRGVETQY

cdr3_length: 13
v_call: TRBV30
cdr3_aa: AWSVLRVDTDTQY

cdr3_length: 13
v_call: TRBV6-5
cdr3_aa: ASSYGQVYNSPLH

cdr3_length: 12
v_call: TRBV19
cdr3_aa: ASSKGDGLYEQY

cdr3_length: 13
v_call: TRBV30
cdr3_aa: AWSVQSRGPGELF

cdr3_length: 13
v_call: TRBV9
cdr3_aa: ASSTAPLPYNEQF

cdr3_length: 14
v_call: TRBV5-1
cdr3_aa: ASSPTGGYSGNTIY

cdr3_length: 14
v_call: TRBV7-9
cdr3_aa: ASSSLLGVQTGELF

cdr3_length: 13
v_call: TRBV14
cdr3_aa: ASSQRAGFYNEQF

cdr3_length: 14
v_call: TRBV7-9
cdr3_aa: ASSTREKGVGDGYT

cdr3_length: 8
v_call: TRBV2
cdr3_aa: ASAGGEQF

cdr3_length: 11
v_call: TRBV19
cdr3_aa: ASSMVLGTEAF

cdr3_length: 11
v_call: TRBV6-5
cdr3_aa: ASSYEPNTEAF

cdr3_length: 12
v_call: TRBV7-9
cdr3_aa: ASSSGQGGYEQY

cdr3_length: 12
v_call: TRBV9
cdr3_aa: ASSPRSGRTEAF

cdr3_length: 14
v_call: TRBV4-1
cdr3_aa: ASSPGPSGSNQPQH

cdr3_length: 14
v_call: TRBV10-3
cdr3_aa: AIRPSGYTYQETQY

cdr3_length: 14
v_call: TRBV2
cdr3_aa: ASSDALVGFSYEQY

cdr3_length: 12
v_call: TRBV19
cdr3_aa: ASNLSGRVSPLH

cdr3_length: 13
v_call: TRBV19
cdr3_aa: ASAGTASIYQPQH

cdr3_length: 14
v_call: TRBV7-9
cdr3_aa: ASSLITASVTDTQY

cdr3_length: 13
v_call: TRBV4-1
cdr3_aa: ASSQEGLMNTEAF

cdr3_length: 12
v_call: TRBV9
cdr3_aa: ASSVAGGPYEQY

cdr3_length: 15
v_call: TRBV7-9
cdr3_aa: ASSLGQGGFSSYEQY

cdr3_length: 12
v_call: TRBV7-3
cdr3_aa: ASSLTGGRYGYT

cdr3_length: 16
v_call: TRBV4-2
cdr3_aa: ASSQDPTSGGATGELF

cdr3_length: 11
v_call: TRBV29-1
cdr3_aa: SVVQGVQETQY

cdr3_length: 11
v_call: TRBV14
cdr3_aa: ASSQGVWETQY

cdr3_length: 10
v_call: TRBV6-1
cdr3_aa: ASGREFQPQH

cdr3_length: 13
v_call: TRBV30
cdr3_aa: AWRAPEKGGYEQF

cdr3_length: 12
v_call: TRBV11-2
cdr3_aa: ASSLDGSSYEQY

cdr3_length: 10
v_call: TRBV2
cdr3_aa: ASREVNQPQH

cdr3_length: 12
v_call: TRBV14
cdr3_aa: ASSPGIRDEKLF